What follows describes a single TCR beta chain. The target antigen is unknown. This record belongs to a study of graft-versus-host responses after intestinal transplantation. Study-wide background: Each of the recipients got a multivisceral, liver-intestinal, or isolated intestinal transplant.

Study-level findings and limits: Allografts from individuals with graft-donor T cell macrochimerism displayed high graft-versus-host to host-versus-graft clonal ratios.

Data came from immunoSEQ multiplex PCR; TCRdb stores just in-frame clones and leaves some out. The repertoire holds about 98,000 clones, with roughly 88% as singletons. CDR1 is MNHEY, CDR2 SVGAGI, per germline. This CDR3 is built from 15 residues. Trimming removed 0 bases from V and 0 bases from J, with 9 bases in between. This specimen consisted of PBMCs, obtained 255 days after intestinal transplant. This TCR came from a human patient who received an intestinal transplant, so some T cells may come from the graft donor. The chain recombines TRBV6-5 with TRBJ2-7; D is undetermined. In nucleotides, the CDR3 is TGTGCCAGCAGTTACTCCGGCGGTAGCTCCTACGAGCAGTACTTC. This codes for CASSYSGGSSYEQYF.